The entry below gives a single T cell receptor beta chain sequence along with its context. This sample stems from a study of Graves' ophthalmopathy and Graves' hyperthyroidism. RNA transcripts were the template, and TCR beta CDR3 regions were amplified from them. First-round RT-PCR relied on HTBI primers, and a second-round multiplex PCR came next. TCRdb recomputed calls from the multiplex PCR reads with MiXCR, one row per CDR3 protein. The sample records 300,000 to 400,000 distinct CDR3 sequences, about a sixth being singletons. There are 16 residues in the CDR3. Trimming took off 1 base at V and 0 bases at J, with 12 bases between the two ends. The germline V gene encodes CDR1 LGHNA and CDR2 YNFKEQ. The diagnosis was founded upon clinical symptoms, serum thyroxine, TRAb, thyroid ultrasound and orbital computed tomography.

The sample consisted of peripheral blood. The chain combines TRBV4-2 with TRBJ1-1; perhaps TRBD1 as D (5 bases). The sequence was obtained from an adult woman with stable Graves' hyperthyroidism. CDR3 nucleotides: TGTGCCAGCAGCCAAGCGGTGGGGGTCGTGAACACTGAAGCTTTCTTT. It yields the protein CASSQAVGVVNTEAFF.